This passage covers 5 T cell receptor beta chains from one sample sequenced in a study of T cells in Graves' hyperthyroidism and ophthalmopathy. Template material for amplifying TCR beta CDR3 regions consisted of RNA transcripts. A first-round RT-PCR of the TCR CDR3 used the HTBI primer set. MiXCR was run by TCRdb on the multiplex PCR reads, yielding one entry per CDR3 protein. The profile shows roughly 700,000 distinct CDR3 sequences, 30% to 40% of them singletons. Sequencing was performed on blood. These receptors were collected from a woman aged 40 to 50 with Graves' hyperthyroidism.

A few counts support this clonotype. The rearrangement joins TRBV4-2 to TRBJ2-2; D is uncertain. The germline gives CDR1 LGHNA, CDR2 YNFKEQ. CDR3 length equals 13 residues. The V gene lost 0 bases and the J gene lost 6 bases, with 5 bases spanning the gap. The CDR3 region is CASSQDGAGELFF. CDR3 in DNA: TGTGCCAGCAGCCAAGATGGGGCCGGGGAGCTGTTTTTT.

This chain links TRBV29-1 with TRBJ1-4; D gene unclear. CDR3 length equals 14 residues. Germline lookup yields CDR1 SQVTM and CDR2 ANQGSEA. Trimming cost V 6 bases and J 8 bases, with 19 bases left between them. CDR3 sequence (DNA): TGCAGCGTACTACTCTTACGGGGTAACGAAAAACTGTTTTTT. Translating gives CSVLLLRGNEKLFF.

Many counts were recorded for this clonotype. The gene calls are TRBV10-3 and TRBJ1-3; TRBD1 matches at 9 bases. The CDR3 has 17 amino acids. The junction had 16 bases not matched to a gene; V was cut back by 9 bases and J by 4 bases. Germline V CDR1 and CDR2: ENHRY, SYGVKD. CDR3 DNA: TGTGCCATACAAATCAGCTTGGCCGGGACAGGGGGAAACACCATATATTTT. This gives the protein CAIQISLAGTGGNTIYF.

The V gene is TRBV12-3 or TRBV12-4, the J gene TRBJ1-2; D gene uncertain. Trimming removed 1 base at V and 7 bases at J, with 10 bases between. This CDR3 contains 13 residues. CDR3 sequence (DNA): TGTGCCAGCAGTTTAGGGGCAGGCTTTGGCTACACCTTC. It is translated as CASSLGAGFGYTF.

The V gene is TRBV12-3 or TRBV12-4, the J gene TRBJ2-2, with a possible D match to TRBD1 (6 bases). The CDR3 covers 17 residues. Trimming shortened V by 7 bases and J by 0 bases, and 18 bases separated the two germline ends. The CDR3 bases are TGTGCCAGCACCACTATTGGGGGACAAGCGAACACCGGGGAGCTGTTTTTT. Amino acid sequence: CASTTIGGQANTGELFF.